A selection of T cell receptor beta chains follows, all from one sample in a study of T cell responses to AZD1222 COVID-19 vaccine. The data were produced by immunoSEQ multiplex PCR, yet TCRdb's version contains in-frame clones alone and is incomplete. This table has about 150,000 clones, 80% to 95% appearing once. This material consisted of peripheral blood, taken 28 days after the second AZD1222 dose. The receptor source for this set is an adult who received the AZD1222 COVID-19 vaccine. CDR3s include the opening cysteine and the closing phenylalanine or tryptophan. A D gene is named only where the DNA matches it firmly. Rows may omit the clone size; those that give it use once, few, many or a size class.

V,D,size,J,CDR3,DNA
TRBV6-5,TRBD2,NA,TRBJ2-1,CATDSGGYYNEQFF,TGTGCCACAGATAGCGGGGGATACTACAATGAGCAGTTCTTC
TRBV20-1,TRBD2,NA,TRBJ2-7,CSASIASRLAGPQSEQYF,TGCAGTGCTAGTATTGCATCTAGGCTAGCGGGTCCCCAGTCCGAGCAGTACTTC
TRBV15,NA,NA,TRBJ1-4,CATSRYRVATNEKLFF,TGTGCCACCAGCAGGTATCGAGTTGCAACTAATGAAAAACTGTTTTTT
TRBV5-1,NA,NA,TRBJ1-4,CASSLSTTNEKLFF,TGCGCCAGCAGCTTGTCAACTACTAATGAAAAACTGTTTTTT
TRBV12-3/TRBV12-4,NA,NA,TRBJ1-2,CASEGDLDYGYTF,TGTGCCAGCGAAGGGGATCTAGACTATGGCTACACCTTC
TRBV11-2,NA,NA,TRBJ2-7,CASSPIRRGRGVSYEQYF,TGTGCCAGCAGCCCTATCAGGCGGGGCAGGGGAGTATCCTACGAGCAGTACTTC
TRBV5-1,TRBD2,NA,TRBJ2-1,CASSLEVGGIGNEQFF,TGCGCCAGCAGCTTGGAAGTGGGAGGGATTGGTAATGAGCAGTTCTTC
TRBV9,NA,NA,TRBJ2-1,CASSVGTTLNEQFF,TGTGCCAGCAGCGTGGGGACAACGCTCAATGAGCAGTTCTTC
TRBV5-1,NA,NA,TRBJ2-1,CASSLEARSEQFF,TGCGCCAGCAGCTTGGAGGCGAGATCTGAGCAGTTCTTC
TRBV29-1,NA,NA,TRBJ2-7,CSVEDLLSYEQYF,TGCAGCGTTGAAGATCTTCTAAGTTACGAGCAGTACTTC
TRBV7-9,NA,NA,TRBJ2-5,CASSVPGPRETQYF,TGTGCCAGCAGCGTTCCGGGGCCAAGGGAGACCCAGTACTTC
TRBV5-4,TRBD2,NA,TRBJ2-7,CASSRRLAEPQYF,TGTGCCAGCAGCCGGAGACTAGCGGAACCGCAGTACTTC
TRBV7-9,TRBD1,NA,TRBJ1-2,CASSLEDRGVYYGYTF,TGTGCCAGCAGCTTAGAGGACAGGGGGGTATACTATGGCTACACCTTC
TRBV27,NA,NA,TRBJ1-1,CASSLSEQGPHEAFF,TGTGCCAGCAGTTTATCCGAACAGGGTCCCCATGAAGCTTTCTTT
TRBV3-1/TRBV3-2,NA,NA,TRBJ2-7,CASSQDLGVPNEQYF,TGTGCCAGCAGCCAAGATCTCGGGGTCCCCAACGAGCAGTACTTC
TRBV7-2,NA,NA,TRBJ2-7,CASSLTYVYEQYF,TGTGCCAGCAGCTTAACTTACGTCTACGAGCAGTACTTC
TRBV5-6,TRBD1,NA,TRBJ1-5,CASSQRQGLQPQHF,TGTGCCAGCAGCCAGAGACAGGGCTTACAGCCCCAGCATTTT
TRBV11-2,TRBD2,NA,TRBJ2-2,CASLATSAHGELFF,TGTGCCAGCCTGGCTACTAGCGCGCACGGGGAGCTGTTTTTT
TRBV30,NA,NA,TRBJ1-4,CAWRGREEKLFF,TGTGCCTGGAGGGGGCGGGAAGAAAAACTGTTTTTT
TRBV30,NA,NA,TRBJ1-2,CAWSHTRLGNYGYTF,TGTGCCTGGAGTCACACCCGATTAGGGAACTATGGCTACACCTTC
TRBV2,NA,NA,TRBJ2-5,CASSSGAGAVQETQYF,TGTGCCAGTTCCTCGGGGGCGGGAGCGGTCCAAGAGACCCAGTACTTC
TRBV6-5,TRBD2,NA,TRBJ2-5,CASSYSGLAGETQYF,TGTGCCAGCAGTTACTCCGGACTAGCGGGAGAGACCCAGTACTTC
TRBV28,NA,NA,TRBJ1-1,CASSLAATEAFF,TGTGCCAGCAGCCTTGCGGCGACTGAAGCTTTCTTT
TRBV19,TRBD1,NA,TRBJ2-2,CASGTGNTGELFF,TGTGCCAGTGGGACAGGGAACACCGGGGAGCTGTTTTTT
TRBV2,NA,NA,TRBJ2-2,CASREYRRESTGELFF,TGTGCCAGCAGGGAGTACAGGAGGGAGAGCACCGGGGAGCTGTTTTTT
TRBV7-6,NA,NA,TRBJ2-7,CASSLVGGGLPYEQYF,TGTGCCAGCAGCTTAGTGGGCGGGGGCCTCCCCTACGAGCAGTACTTC
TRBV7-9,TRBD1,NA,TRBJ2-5,CASSLRQGFQETQYF,TGTGCCAGCAGCCTCCGACAGGGGTTCCAGGAGACCCAGTACTTC
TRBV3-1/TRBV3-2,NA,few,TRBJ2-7,CASSREGGVGEQYF,TGTGCCAGCAGCCGTGAGGGGGGCGTGGGGGAGCAGTACTTC
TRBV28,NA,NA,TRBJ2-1,CASSFVSYNEQFF,TGTGCCAGCAGTTTTGTCTCCTACAATGAGCAGTTCTTC